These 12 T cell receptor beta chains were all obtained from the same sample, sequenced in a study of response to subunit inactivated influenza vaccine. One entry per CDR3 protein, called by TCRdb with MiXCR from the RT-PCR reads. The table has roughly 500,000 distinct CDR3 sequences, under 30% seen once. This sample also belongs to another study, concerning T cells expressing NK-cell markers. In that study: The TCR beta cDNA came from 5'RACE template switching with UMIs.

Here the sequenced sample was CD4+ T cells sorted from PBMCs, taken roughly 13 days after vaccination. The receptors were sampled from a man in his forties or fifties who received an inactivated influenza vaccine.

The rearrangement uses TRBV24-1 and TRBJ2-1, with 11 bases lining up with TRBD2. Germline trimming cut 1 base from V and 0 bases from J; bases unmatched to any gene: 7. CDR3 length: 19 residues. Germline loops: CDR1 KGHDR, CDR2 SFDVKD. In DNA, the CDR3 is TGTGCCACCAGTGATTTTAAACTAGCGGGGGCACCCTCCTACAATGAGCAGTTCTTC. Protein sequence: CATSDFKLAGAPSYNEQFF.

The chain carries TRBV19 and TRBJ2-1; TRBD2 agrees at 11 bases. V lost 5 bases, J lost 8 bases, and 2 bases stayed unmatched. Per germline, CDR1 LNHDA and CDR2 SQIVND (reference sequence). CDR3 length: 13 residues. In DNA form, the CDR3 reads TGTGCCAGTAGTTCACTAGCGGGAGATGAGCAGTTCTTC. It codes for CASSSLAGDEQFF.

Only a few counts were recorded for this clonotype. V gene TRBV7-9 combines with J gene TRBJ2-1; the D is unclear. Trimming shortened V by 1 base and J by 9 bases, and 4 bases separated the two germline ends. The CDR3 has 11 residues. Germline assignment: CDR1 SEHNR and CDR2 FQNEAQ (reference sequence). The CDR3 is CASSLDLEQFF. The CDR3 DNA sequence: TGTGCCAGCAGCTTAGACCTTGAGCAGTTCTTC.

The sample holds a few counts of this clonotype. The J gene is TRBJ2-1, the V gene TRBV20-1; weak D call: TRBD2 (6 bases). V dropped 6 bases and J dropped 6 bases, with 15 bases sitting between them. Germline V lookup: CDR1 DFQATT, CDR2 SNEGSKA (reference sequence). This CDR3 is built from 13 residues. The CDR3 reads CSARLGIGNEQFF. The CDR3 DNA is TGCAGTGCAAGACTAGGAATCGGCAATGAGCAGTTCTTC.

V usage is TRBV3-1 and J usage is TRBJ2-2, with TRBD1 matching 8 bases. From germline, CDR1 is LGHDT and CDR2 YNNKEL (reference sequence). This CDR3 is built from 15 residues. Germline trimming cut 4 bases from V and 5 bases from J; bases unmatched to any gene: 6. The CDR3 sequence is CASSRGQGGTGELFF. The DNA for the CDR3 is TGTGCCAGCAGCCGAGGACAGGGTGGGACCGGGGAGCTGTTTTTT.

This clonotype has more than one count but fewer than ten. Written as DNA, the CDR3 is TGTGCCAGCAGTTACCGGTGGTCCACTGAAGCTTTCTTT. As protein: CASSYRWSTEAFF. This chain uses TRBV3-1 with TRBJ1-1; no definite D call. The length of the CDR3 is 13 residues. Germline CDR1 and CDR2: LGHDT and YNNKEL (reference sequence). Trimming shortened V by 6 bases and J by 4 bases, and 12 bases separated the two germline ends. Combining the CDR3 with reference TRBV3-1 and TRBJ1-1 gives the whole variable domain DTAVSQTPKYLVTQMGNDKSIKCEQNLGHDTMYWYKQDSKKFLKIMFSYNNKELIINETVPNRFSPKSPDKAHLNLHINSLELGDSAVYFCASSYRWSTEAFFGQGTRLTVV.

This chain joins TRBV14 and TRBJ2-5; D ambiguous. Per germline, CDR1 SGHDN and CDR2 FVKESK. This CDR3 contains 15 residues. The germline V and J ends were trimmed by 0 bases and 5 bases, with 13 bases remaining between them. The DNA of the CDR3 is TGTGCCAGCAGCCAAGATGGCAGATCGAGGGAGACCCAGTACTTC. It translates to CASSQDGRSRETQYF.

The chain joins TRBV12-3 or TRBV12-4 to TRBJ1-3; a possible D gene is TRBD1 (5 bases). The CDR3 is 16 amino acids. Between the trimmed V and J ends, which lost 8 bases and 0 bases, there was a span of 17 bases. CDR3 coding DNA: TGTGCCAGCGACTCATCCCAGGGCCGCTCTGGAAACACCATATATTTT. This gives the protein CASDSSQGRSGNTIYF.

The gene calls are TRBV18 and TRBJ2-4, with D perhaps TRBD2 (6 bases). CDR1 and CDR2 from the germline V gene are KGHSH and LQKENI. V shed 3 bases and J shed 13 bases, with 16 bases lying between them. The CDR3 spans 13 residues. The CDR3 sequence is CASSPSTGVEQYF. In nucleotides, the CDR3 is TGTGCCAGCTCACCTTCCACGGGGGTCGAACAGTACTTC.

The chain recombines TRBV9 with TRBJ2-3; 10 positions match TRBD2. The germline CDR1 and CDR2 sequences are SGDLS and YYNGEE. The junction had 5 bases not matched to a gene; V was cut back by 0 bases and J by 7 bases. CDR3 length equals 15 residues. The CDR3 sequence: CASSVGLAGENTQYF. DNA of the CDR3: TGTGCCAGCAGCGTAGGGCTAGCGGGAGAAAATACGCAGTATTTT.

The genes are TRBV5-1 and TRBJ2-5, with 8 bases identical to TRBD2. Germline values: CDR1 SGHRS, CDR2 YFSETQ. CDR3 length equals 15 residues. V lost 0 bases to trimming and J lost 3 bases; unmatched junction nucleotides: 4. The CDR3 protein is CASSLVVAGKETQYF. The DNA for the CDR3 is TGCGCCAGCAGCTTGGTGGTAGCGGGGAAAGAGACCCAGTACTTC.

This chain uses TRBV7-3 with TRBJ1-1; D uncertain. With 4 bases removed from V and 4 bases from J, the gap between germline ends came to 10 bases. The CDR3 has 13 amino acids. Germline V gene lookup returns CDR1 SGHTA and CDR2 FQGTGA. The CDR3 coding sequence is TGTGCCAGCAGCTCAATGGCGGGCACTGAAGCTTTCTTT. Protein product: CASSSMAGTEAFF. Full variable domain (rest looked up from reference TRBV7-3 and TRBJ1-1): GAGVSQTPSNKVTEKGKYVELRCDPISGHTALYWYRQSLGQGPEFLIYFQGTGAADDSGLPNDRFFAVRPEGSVSTLKIQRTERGDSAVYLCASSSMAGTEAFFGQGTRLTVV.